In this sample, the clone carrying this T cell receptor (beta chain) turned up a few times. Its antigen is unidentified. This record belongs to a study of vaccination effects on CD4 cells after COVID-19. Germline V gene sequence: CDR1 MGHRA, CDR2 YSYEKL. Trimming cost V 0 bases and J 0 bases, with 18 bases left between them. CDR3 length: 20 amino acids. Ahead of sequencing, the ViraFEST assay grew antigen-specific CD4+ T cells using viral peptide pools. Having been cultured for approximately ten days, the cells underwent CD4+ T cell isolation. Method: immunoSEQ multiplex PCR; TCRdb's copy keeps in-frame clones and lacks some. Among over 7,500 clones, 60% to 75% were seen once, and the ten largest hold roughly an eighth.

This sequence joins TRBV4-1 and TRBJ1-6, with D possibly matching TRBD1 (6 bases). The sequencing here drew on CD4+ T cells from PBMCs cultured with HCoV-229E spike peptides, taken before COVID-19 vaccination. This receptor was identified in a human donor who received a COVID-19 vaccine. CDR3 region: CASSQDQIRTVSSYNSPLHF. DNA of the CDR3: TGCGCCAGCAGCCAAGATCAAATCCGGACAGTGAGCTCCTATAATTCACCCCTCCACTTT.